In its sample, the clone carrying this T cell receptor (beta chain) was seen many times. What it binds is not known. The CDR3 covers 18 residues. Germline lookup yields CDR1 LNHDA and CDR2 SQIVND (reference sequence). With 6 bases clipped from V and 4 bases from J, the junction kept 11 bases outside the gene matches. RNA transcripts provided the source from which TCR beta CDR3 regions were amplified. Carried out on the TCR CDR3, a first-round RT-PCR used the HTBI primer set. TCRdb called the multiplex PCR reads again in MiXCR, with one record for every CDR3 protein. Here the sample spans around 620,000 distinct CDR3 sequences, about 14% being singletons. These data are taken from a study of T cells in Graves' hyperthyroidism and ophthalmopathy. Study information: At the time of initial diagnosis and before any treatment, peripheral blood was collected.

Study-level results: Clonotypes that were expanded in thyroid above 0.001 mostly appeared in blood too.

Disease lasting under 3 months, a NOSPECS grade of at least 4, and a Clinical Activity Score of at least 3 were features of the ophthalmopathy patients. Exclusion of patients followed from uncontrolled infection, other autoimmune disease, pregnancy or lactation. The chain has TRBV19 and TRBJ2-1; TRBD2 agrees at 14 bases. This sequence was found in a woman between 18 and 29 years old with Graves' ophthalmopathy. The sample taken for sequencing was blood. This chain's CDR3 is CASSPGLAGGLWYNEQFF. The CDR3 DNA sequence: TGTGCCAGTAGCCCCGGACTAGCGGGGGGACTTTGGTACAATGAGCAGTTCTTC.